These 4 T cell receptor beta chains share one sample of origin, sequenced in a study of T-cell memory formation after mild COVID-19. TCRdb re-called the 5' RACE reads with MiXCR, one entry per CDR3 protein. The sample has a few hundred thousand distinct CDR3 sequences, about 20% seen once. Sequences were obtained from PBMCs or a T cell subset sorted from them (not recorded which). These receptors originate from a man aged 18 to 29 who had mild COVID-19 (a few samples of this study predate the infection). Cell type and time point are not known.

This sequence joins TRBV7-9 and TRBJ2-5; D might be TRBD2 (6 bases). CDR3 size: 13 residues. The germline gives CDR1 SEHNR, CDR2 FQNEAQ (reference sequence). Trimming cost V 10 bases and J 4 bases, with 16 bases left between them. The CDR3 sequence is CATQGRIGETQYF. CDR3 DNA: TGTGCCACCCAAGGGAGGATCGGAGAGACCCAGTACTTC.

This clonotype has just one count. The chain carries TRBV7-2 and TRBJ2-4, with 8 bases that match TRBD2. V was clipped by 4 bases and J by 6 bases; unmatched bases: 8. Germline CDR1 is SGHTA and CDR2 is FQGNSA. This CDR3 has 15 amino acids. CDR3 amino acids: CASSSSGGLLNIQYF. The CDR3 DNA follows: TGTGCCAGCAGCTCAAGCGGGGGATTATTAAACATTCAGTACTTC.

The chain couples TRBV29-1 to TRBJ1-2, with D perhaps TRBD1 (6 bases). CDR1 and CDR2 (germline): SQVTM, ANQGSEA. V shed 4 bases and J shed 7 bases, with 16 bases lying between them. This CDR3 has 13 amino acids. The DNA of the CDR3 is TGCAGCGTTGGTTCGTCGGGGGGCTCTGGCTACACCTTC. This gives the protein CSVGSSGGSGYTF.

In this sample, this clonotype turned up a few times. The chain joins TRBV7-9 to TRBJ2-1, with D possibly matching TRBD1 (6 bases). Trimming removed 5 bases at V and 0 bases at J, with 11 bases between. The germline CDR1 and CDR2 sequences are SEHNR and FQNEAQ (reference sequence). The CDR3 is made up of 15 amino acids. The CDR3 reads CASSQDRTSYNEQFF. Written as DNA, the CDR3 is TGTGCCAGCAGCCAGGACAGAACCTCCTACAATGAGCAGTTCTTC.